The rows below give T cell receptor beta chains drawn from one sample of a study of T cell repertoires in cytomegalovirus infection. No antigens are known for them. TCRdb passed the reads through MiXCR, listing each CDR3 protein once. This sample has about 160,000 distinct CDR3 sequences; roughly 21% occur once, and the top ten carry under 30%. This specimen was CD8+ T cells from cultured PBMCs, taken from culture after CMV antigen stimulation. The receptors were sampled from a human donor in good health (CMV status not recorded). Some clones in this sample may be carry-over from other donors' samples. Both conserved end residues are part of each CDR3. D genes are given only for firm matches. Part of the rows lack a size; the others show once, few, many or a class for expanded clones.

d_gene,j_gene,v_gene,abundance,CDR3nt,CDR3aa
-,TRBJ1-1,TRBV7-8,few,TGTGCCAGCAGCCCCTGGACAGCGAACACTGAAGCTTTCTTT,CASSPWTANTEAFF
-,TRBJ2-1,TRBV7-6,-,TGTGCTAGCAGCTTAGCCGAGGGCAATGAGCAGTTCTTC,CASSLAEGNEQFF
-,TRBJ1-5,TRBV5-8,-,TGTGCCAGCAGCTTGGGGCAGAGCAATCAGCCCCAGCATTTT,CASSLGQSNQPQHF
-,TRBJ1-4,TRBV3-1,-,TGTGCCAGCAGCCAAGCCAGCAATGAAAAACTGTTTTTT,CASSQASNEKLFF
-,TRBJ1-2,TRBV14,few,TGTGCCAGCAGCCGAGGGGGGCTGACCTATGGCTACACCTTC,CASSRGGLTYGYTF
TRBD2,TRBJ2-2,TRBV6-5,-,TGTGCCAGCAGTTCCTCGGGCGCGGGGGCCGGGGAGCTGTTTTTT,CASSSSGAGAGELFF
TRBD2,TRBJ2-1,TRBV6-5,-,TGTGCCAGCAGTTTCACGACTAGCGGCAACAATGAGCAGTTCTTC,CASSFTTSGNNEQFF
-,TRBJ1-5,TRBV6-2/TRBV6-3,-,TGTGCCAGCAGTTACGACAGAGCCAGCAATCAGCCCCAGCATTTT,CASSYDRASNQPQHF
-,TRBJ2-7,TRBV9,-,TGTGCCAGCAGCGGGTCGGAGGGCCACGAGCAGTACTTC,CASSGSEGHEQYF
TRBD1,TRBJ1-2,TRBV7-8,few,TGTGCCAGCAGCCGCCGGGACAGGGATAGCTACACCTTC,CASSRRDRDSYTF
TRBD2,TRBJ2-5,TRBV7-2,few,TGTGCCAGCAGCTTAGCGCTAGCGGTCAAAGAGACCCAGTACTTC,CASSLALAVKETQYF
-,TRBJ1-1,TRBV5-4,-,TGTGCCAGCTCGCACGGCAGACAAATCATGAACACTGAAGCTTTCTTT,CASSHGRQIMNTEAFF
-,TRBJ1-5,TRBV20-1,many,TGCAGTGCTAGGCTGGGCGCCCCTCTGGGGAATCAGCCCCAGCATTTT,CSARLGAPLGNQPQHF
-,TRBJ2-2,TRBV28,-,TGTGCCAGCAACCCCCTAGGGTCAGCGAACACCGGGGAGCTGTTTTTT,CASNPLGSANTGELFF
TRBD1,TRBJ1-6,TRBV12-3/TRBV12-4,-,TGTGCCAGCAGTTTGACAGGGATTAATTCACCCCTCCACTTT,CASSLTGINSPLHF
TRBD1,TRBJ1-5,TRBV4-1,-,TGCGCCAGCAGCCAACAGGAGGGGGCCTATCAGCCCCAGCATTTT,CASSQQEGAYQPQHF
TRBD1,TRBJ2-1,TRBV6-2/TRBV6-3,few,TGTGCCAGCAGCCTCCCGGGACAGGCCTACAATGAGCAGTTCTTC,CASSLPGQAYNEQFF
-,TRBJ2-7,TRBV7-9,-,TGTGCCAGCAGCCCCCGTAGGGGCCCAACCTACGAGCAGTACTTC,CASSPRRGPTYEQYF
TRBD1,TRBJ1-5,TRBV5-5,few,TGTGCCAGCAGACCGGACAGGGCAACCTATAGCAATCAGCCCCAGCATTTT,CASRPDRATYSNQPQHF
-,TRBJ2-1,TRBV12-3/TRBV12-4,few,TGTGCCAGCAGTTTTTTCGGCAGATACAATGAGCAGTTCTTC,CASSFFGRYNEQFF
-,TRBJ2-5,TRBV7-9,few,TGTGCCAGCAGCTCATCAGGTCTGGAGACCCAGTACTTC,CASSSSGLETQYF
-,TRBJ1-2,TRBV24-1,-,TGTGCCACCAGTAGTAGGGCCACGTTATATGGCTACACCTTC,CATSSRATLYGYTF
TRBD2,TRBJ2-7,TRBV7-2,-,TGTGCCAGCAGCTTACTAAGCGGGGGGTCTTCCTACGAGCAGTACTTC,CASSLLSGGSSYEQYF
-,TRBJ2-1,TRBV12-3/TRBV12-4,few,TGTGCCAGCAGTTTGGTAGTAGGGGGGAATGAGCAGTTCTTC,CASSLVVGGNEQFF
-,TRBJ2-1,TRBV12-3/TRBV12-4,-,TGTGCCAGCACTTGGAGGGGGGCAAATGAGCAGTTCTTC,CASTWRGANEQFF
-,TRBJ2-5,TRBV11-1,few,TGTGCCAGCAGCAACCAAATCCAGCAGGGAGAGACCCAGTACTTC,CASSNQIQQGETQYF
TRBD1,TRBJ2-7,TRBV29-1,-,TGCAGCGTAAGACAGGGGTCCTACGAGCAGTACTTC,CSVRQGSYEQYF
-,TRBJ1-5,TRBV7-8,-,TGTGCCAGCAGCCCCCGGGTCGGGAATCAGCCCCAGCATTTT,CASSPRVGNQPQHF
-,TRBJ1-5,TRBV7-2,few,TGTGCCAGCAGCCGGACTGAATACGATCAGCCCCAGCATTTT,CASSRTEYDQPQHF
TRBD2,TRBJ2-5,TRBV19,-,TGTGCCAGTAGTCGAGGACTAGCGGGGAGACAAGAGACCCAGTACTTC,CASSRGLAGRQETQYF
TRBD2,TRBJ2-5,TRBV11-2,-,TGTGCCAGCAGCTTAAGTCTAGCGGGGGGTTGGGAGACCCAGTACTTC,CASSLSLAGGWETQYF
-,TRBJ1-4,TRBV6-2/TRBV6-3,-,TGTGCCAGCAGTCCGACTCTTCGGGAACTGTTTTTT,CASSPTLRELFF
-,TRBJ2-5,TRBV6-5,few,TGTGCCAGCAGTTATTGGGGGGGCTTGGAGACCCAGTACTTC,CASSYWGGLETQYF
TRBD2,TRBJ2-1,TRBV7-9,once,TGTGCCAGCACCCCTCCCGCCGGGACTAGCGCCTACAATGAGCAGTTCTTC,CASTPPAGTSAYNEQFF
-,TRBJ1-5,TRBV7-8,-,TGTGCCAGCAGCTTAGGGAGGGATATCGGCCAGCCCCAGCATTTT,CASSLGRDIGQPQHF
-,TRBJ2-7,TRBV6-2/TRBV6-3,-,TGTGCCAGCAGTTTATGGGACAAAGACTCCTACGAGCAGTACTTC,CASSLWDKDSYEQYF
-,TRBJ2-5,TRBV28,few,TGTGCCAGCAGTTACGAACTTTGGCGAACCCACCGGTACCAAGAGACCCAGTACTTC,CASSYELWRTHRYQETQYF
-,TRBJ2-7,TRBV7-2,few,TGTGCCAGCAGCACGCCGGACAGGAGGGATGGGGAGCAGTACTTC,CASSTPDRRDGEQYF
-,TRBJ1-1,TRBV6-8,-,TGTGCCAGTACCAAAGTTTCTATTCCCGTCAACACTGAAGCTTTCTTT,CASTKVSIPVNTEAFF
TRBD1,TRBJ1-1,TRBV5-4,-,TGTGCCAGCAGCCCCAGGGGGTACACTGAAGCTTTCTTT,CASSPRGYTEAFF
TRBD1,TRBJ2-5,TRBV14,-,TGTGCCAGCAGTTCGACAGGGGTACAAGAGACCCAGTACTTC,CASSSTGVQETQYF
TRBD1,TRBJ1-1,TRBV7-9,few,TGTGCCAGCAGCTCCATAGGGACAGGGGAAGCTTTCTTT,CASSSIGTGEAFF
-,TRBJ2-7,TRBV27,few,TGTGCCAGCAGGAGGGACTACAGGGACGAGCAGTACTTC,CASRRDYRDEQYF
-,TRBJ1-5,TRBV6-2/TRBV6-3,-,TGTGCCAGCAGGACAGTTAATAGCAATCAGCCCCAGCATTTT,CASRTVNSNQPQHF
-,TRBJ1-5,TRBV12-3/TRBV12-4,few,TGTGCCAGCAGTTTAGAAGGCAGCCACAATCAGCCCCAGCATTTT,CASSLEGSHNQPQHF
-,TRBJ2-7,TRBV5-1,-,TGCGCCAGCAGCTTGGTAGTTGGGGACGAGCAGTACTTC,CASSLVVGDEQYF
-,TRBJ2-5,TRBV9,few,TGTGCCAGCAGCGTAGATCAGGGGCGCATCGAGACCCAGTACTTC,CASSVDQGRIETQYF
TRBD2,TRBJ2-1,TRBV6-1,-,TGTGCCAGCAGTGACACTAGCGGAGGCCAGTTCTTC,CASSDTSGGQFF
-,TRBJ1-4,TRBV11-2,-,TGTGCCAGCAGCTTAGGAGCGGCGGAACTGTTTTTT,CASSLGAAELFF
-,TRBJ2-7,TRBV13,-,TGTGCCAGTCTCCTCGGTGGGGGAATGAGCGAGCAGTACTTC,CASLLGGGMSEQYF
TRBD1,TRBJ2-3,TRBV12-3/TRBV12-4,few,TGTGCCAGCAGGGACAGGGGGCCCGTAGATACGCAGTATTTT,CASRDRGPVDTQYF
-,TRBJ1-1,TRBV7-2,medium-sized,TGTGCCAGCAGCTTAGGGCCCGTAGGGAACACTGAAGCTTTCTTT,CASSLGPVGNTEAFF
TRBD1,TRBJ1-1,TRBV4-3,once,TGCGCCAGCAGCCAGCAGGGACAGGGGAACACTGAAGCTTTCTTT,CASSQQGQGNTEAFF
-,TRBJ1-4,TRBV7-8,-,TGTGCCAGCAGCTTAGACCCCAGTCCCGAAAAACTGTTTTTT,CASSLDPSPEKLFF
-,TRBJ2-4,TRBV9,-,TGTGCCAGCAGCAACCCCGGGACGCCGAAAAACATTCAGTACTTC,CASSNPGTPKNIQYF
-,TRBJ1-2,TRBV9,-,TGTGCCAGCAGCGGCCTCCTTAGGGATGGCTACACCTTC,CASSGLLRDGYTF
-,TRBJ2-3,TRBV11-2,few,TGTGCCAGCTGGAGGGGGGGAATGGATACGCAGTATTTT,CASWRGGMDTQYF
TRBD2,TRBJ2-3,TRBV7-6,-,TGTGCCAGCAGCTCGGGGACTAGCAATCCCACAGATACGCAGTATTTT,CASSSGTSNPTDTQYF
TRBD2,TRBJ2-3,TRBV6-6,-,TGTGCCAGCAGTTACTCAGAGCGGGGGACCACAGATACGCAGTATTTT,CASSYSERGTTDTQYF
TRBD2,TRBJ2-7,TRBV28,-,TGTGCCAGCAGTTTGCTAGCGGGGGCCTACGAGCAGTACTTC,CASSLLAGAYEQYF